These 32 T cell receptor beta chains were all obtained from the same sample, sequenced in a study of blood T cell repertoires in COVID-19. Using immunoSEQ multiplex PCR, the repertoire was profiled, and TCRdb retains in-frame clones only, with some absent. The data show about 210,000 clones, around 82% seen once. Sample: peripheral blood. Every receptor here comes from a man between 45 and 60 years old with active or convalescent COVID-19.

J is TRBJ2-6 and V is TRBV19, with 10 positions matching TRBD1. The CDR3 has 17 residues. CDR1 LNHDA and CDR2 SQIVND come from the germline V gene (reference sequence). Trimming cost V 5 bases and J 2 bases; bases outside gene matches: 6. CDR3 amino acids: CASSRPTGGTGANVLTF. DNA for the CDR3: TGTGCCAGTAGTCGTCCGACAGGGGGCACTGGGGCCAACGTCCTGACTTTC.

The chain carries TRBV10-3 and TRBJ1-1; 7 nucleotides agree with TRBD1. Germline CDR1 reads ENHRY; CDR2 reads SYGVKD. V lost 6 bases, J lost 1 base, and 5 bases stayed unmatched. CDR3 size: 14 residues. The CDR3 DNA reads TGTGCCATCAGACTCGGACAGGAGAACACTGAAGCTTTCTTT. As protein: CAIRLGQENTEAFF.

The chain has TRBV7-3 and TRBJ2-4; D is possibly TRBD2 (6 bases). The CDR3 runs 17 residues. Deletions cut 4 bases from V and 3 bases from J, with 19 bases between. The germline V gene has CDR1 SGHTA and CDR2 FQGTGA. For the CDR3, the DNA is TGTGCCAGCAGCTCGCGACTGGGGGGAGGAGACAAAAACATTCAGTACTTC. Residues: CASSSRLGGGDKNIQYF.

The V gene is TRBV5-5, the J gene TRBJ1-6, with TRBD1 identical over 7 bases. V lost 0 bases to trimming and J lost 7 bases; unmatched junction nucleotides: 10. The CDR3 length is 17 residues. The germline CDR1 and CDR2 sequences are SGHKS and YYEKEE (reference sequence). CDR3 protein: CASSLEVRQGGNSPLHF. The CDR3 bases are TGTGCCAGCAGCTTGGAGGTACGACAGGGTGGGAATTCACCCCTCCACTTT.

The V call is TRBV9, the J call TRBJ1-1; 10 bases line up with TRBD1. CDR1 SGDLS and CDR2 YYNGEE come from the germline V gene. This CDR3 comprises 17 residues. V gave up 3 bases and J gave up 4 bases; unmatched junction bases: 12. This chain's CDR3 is CASSASSGTGARTEAFF. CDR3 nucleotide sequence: TGTGCCAGCAGCGCATCGTCCGGGACAGGGGCGCGCACTGAAGCTTTCTTT.

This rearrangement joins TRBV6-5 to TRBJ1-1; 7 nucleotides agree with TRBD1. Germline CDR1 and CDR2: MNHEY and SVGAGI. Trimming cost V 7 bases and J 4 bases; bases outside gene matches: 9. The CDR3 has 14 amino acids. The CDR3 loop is CASKIRGSGTEAFF. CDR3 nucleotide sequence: TGTGCCAGCAAAATCAGGGGGAGTGGCACTGAAGCTTTCTTT.

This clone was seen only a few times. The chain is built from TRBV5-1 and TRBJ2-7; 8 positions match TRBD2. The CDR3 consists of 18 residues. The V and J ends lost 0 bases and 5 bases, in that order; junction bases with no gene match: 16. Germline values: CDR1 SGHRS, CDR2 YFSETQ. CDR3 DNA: TGCGCCAGCAGCTTGGGGTGGGGGCCCAGCGGGAGCAAGGACGAGCAGTACTTC. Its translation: CASSLGWGPSGSKDEQYF.

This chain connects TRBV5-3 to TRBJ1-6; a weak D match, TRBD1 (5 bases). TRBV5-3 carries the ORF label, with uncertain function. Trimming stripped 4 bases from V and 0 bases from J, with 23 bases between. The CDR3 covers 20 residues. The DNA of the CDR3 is TGTGCCAGAAGCGGGTACCCGTCGGGACTTTTGAGCTCCTATAATTCACCCCTCCACTTT. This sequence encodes CARSGYPSGLLSSYNSPLHF.

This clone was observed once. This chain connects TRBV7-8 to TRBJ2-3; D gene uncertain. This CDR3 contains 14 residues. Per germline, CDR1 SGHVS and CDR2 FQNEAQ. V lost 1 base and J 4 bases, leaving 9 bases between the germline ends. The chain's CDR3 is CASSLVGGSDTQYF. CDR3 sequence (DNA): TGTGCCAGCAGCTTAGTAGGCGGATCAGATACGCAGTATTTT. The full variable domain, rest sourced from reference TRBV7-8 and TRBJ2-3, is GAGVSQSPRYKVAKRGQDVALRCDPISGHVSLFWYQQALGQGPEFLTYFQNEAQLDKSGLPSDRFFAERPEGSVSTLKIQRTQQEDSAVYLCASSLVGGSDTQYFGPGTRLTVL.

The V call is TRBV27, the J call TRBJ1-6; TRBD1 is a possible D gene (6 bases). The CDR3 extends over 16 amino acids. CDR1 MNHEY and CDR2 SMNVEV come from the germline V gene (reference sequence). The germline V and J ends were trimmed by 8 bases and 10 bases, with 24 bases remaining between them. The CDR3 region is CASSRGEGGGWSPLHF. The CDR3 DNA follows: TGTGCCAGCTCACGGGGGGAAGGGGGGGGCTGGTCACCCCTCCACTTT.

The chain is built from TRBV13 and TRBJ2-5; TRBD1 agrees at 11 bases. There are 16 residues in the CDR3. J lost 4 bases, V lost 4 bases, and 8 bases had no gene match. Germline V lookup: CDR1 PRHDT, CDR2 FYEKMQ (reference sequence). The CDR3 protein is CASSSAGTGGRETQYF. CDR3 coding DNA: TGTGCCAGCAGCTCGGCCGGGACAGGGGGGAGAGAGACCCAGTACTTC. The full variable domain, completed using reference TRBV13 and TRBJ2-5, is AAGVIQSPRHLIKEKRETATLKCYPIPRHDTVYWYQQGPGQDPQFLISFYEKMQSDKGSIPDRFSAQQFSDYHSELNMSSLELGDSALYFCASSSAGTGGRETQYFGPGTRLLVL.

The chain's CDR3 is CASRPVTGELFF. The CDR3 nucleotides read TGTGCCAGCAGGCCGGTCACCGGGGAGCTGTTTTTT. The chain recombines TRBV7-6 with TRBJ2-2, with D hard to call. Germline V gives CDR1 SGHVS, CDR2 FNYEAQ. CDR3 length: 12 residues. The ends were cut back, 6 bases at V and 4 bases at J, with 6 bases in the middle.

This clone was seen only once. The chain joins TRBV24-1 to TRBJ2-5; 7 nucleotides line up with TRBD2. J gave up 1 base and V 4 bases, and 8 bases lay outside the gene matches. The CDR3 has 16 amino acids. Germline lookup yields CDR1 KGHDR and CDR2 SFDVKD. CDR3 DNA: TGTGCCACCAGTGACCGAACTAGCGAGCCCCAAGAGACCCAGTACTTC. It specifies CATSDRTSEPQETQYF.

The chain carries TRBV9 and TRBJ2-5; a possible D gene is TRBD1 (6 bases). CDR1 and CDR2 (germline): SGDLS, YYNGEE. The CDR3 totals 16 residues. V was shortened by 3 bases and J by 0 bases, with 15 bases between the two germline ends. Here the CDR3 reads CASSGRDIKYQETQYF. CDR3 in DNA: TGTGCCAGCAGCGGCCGGGACATCAAGTACCAAGAGACCCAGTACTTC. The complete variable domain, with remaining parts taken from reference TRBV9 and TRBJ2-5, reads DSGVTQTPKHLITATGQRVTLRCSPRSGDLSVYWYQQSLDQGLQFLIQYYNGEERAKGNILERFSAQQFPDLHSELNLSSLELGDSALYFCASSGRDIKYQETQYFGPGTRLLVL.

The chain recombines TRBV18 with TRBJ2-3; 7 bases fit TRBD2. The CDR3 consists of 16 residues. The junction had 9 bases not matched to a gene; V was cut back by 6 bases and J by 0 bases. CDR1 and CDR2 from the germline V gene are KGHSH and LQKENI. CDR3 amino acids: CASSGRVAGSTDTQYF. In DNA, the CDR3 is TGTGCCAGCTCTGGACGCGTAGCGGGTAGCACAGATACGCAGTATTTT.

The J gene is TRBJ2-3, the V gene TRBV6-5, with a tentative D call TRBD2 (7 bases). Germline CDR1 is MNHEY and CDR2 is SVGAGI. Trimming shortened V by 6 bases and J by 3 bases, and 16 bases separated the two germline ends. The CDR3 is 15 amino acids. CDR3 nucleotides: TGTGCCAGCAGGAGGGGGGGGGCAGGGACAGATACGCAGTATTTT. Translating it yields CASRRGGAGTDTQYF.

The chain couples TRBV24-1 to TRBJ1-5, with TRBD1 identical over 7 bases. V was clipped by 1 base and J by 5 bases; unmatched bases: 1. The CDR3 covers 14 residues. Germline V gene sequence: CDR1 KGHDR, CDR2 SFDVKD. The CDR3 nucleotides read TGTGCCACCAGTGATTTTACAGGGGATCAGCCCCAGCATTTT. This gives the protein CATSDFTGDQPQHF.

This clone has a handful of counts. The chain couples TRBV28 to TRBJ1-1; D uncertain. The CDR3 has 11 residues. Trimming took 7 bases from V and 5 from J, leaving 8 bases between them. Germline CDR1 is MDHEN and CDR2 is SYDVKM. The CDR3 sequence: CASIDRTEAFF. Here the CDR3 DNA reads TGTGCCAGCATTGATAGAACTGAAGCTTTCTTT. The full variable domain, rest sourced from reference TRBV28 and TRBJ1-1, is DVKVTQSSRYLVKRTGEKVFLECVQDMDHENMFWYRQDPGLGLRLIYFSYDVKMKEKGDIPEGYSVSREKKERFSLILESASTNQTSMYLCASIDRTEAFFGQGTRLTVV.

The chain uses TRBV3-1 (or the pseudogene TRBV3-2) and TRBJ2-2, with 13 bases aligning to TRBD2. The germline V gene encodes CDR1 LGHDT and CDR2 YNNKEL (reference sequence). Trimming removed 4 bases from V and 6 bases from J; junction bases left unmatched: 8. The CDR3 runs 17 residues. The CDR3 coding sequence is TGTGCCAGCAGCCGCGGACTAGCGGGAGCTATGGCCGGGGAGCTGTTTTTT. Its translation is CASSRGLAGAMAGELFF.

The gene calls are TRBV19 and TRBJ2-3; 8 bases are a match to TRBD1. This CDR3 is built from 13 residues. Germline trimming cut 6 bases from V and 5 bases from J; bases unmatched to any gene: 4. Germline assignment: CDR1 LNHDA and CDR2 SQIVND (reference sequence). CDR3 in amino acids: CASRQGAEDTQYF. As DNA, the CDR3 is TGTGCCAGTAGGCAGGGGGCGGAAGATACGCAGTATTTT.

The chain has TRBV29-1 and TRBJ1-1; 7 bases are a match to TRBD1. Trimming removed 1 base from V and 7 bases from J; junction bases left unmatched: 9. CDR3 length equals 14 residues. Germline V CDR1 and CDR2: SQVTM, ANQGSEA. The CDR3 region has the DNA TGCAGCGTTGAAGGCGGTAAACAGGGGTTTGAAGCTTTCTTT. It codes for CSVEGGKQGFEAFF.

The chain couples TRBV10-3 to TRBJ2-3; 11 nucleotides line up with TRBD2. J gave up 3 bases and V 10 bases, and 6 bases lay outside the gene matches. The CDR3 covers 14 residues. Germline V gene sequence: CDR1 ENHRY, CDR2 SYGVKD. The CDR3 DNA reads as TGTGCCACCGGGACTAGCGGACAGACAGATACGCAGTATTTT. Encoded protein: CATGTSGQTDTQYF.

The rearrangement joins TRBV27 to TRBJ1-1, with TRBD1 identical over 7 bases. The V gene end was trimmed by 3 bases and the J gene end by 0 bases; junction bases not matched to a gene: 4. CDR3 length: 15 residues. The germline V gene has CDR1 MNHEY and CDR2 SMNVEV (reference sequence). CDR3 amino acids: CASSLGTALNTEAFF. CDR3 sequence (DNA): TGTGCCAGCAGTTTGGGGACAGCGTTGAACACTGAAGCTTTCTTT.

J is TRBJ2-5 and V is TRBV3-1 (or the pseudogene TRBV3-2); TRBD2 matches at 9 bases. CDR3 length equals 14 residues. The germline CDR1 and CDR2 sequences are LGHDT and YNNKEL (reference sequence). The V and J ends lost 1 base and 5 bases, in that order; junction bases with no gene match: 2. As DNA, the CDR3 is TGTGCCAGCAGCCAAGGGCTAGCGGGGGAGACCCAGTACTTC. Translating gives CASSQGLAGETQYF.

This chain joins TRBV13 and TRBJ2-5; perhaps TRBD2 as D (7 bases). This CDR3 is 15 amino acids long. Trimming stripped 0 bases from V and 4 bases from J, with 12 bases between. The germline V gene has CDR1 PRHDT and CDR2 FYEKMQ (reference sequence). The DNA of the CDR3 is TGTGCCAGCAGCTTAGGCCTAAGGGGGGGAGAGACCCAGTACTTC. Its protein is CASSLGLRGGETQYF.

Here the CDR3 reads CASTLASGGPYEQYF. In DNA, the CDR3 is TGTGCCAGCACCCTCGCAAGCGGGGGACCCTACGAGCAGTACTTC. The V gene is TRBV7-8, the J gene TRBJ2-7; TRBD2 matches 8 bases. Germline assignment: CDR1 SGHVS and CDR2 FQNEAQ. V was clipped by 7 bases and J by 2 bases; unmatched bases: 10. CDR3 length: 15 amino acids.

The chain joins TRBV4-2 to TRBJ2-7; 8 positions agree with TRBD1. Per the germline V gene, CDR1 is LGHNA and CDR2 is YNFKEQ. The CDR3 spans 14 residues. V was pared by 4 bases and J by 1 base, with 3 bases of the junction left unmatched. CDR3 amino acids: CASSLGQGSYEQYF. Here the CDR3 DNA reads TGTGCCAGCAGCCTCGGACAGGGATCCTACGAGCAGTACTTC.

CDR3 sequence reads: CASTADTLYGYTF. In DNA form, the CDR3 reads TGTGCCAGCACCGCGGACACCCTCTATGGCTACACCTTC. V and J are TRBV28 and TRBJ1-2; the D gene is possibly TRBD1 (5 bases). V lost 7 bases to trimming and J lost 4 bases, with 13 bases between them. The germline gives CDR1 MDHEN, CDR2 SYDVKM. The CDR3 totals 13 residues.

The CDR3 region is CASNRTSGRAYYNEQFF. As DNA, the CDR3 is TGCGCCAGCAATAGGACTAGCGGGAGGGCATACTACAATGAGCAGTTCTTC. The rearrangement uses TRBV23-1 and TRBJ2-1; 15 positions match TRBD2. TRBV23-1 is assigned to the ORF class and has an uncertain function. This CDR3 has 17 residues. The V segment lost 7 bases and the J segment 3 bases; nucleotides outside the gene matches: 7.

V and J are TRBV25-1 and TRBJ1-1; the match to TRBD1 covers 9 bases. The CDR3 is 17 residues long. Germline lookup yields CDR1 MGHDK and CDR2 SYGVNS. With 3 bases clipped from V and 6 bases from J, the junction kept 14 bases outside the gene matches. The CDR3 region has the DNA TGTGCCAGCAGTGAGCCCCCCGGGACAGGGAGACTTGCTGAAGCTTTCTTT. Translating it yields CASSEPPGTGRLAEAFF.

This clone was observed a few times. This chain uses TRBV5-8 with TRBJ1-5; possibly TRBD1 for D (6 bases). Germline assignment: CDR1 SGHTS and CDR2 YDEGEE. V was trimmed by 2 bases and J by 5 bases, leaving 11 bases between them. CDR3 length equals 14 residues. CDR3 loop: CASSFLTGDQPQHF. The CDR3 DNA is TGTGCCAGCAGCTTTTTGACAGGAGATCAGCCCCAGCATTTT.

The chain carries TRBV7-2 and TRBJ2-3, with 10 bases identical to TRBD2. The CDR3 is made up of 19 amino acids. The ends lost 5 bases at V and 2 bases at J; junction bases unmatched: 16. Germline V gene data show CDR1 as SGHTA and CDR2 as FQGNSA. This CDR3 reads CASSPWIEAGTSVTDTQYF. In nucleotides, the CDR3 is TGTGCCAGCAGCCCTTGGATTGAAGCAGGGACTAGCGTCACAGATACGCAGTATTTT.